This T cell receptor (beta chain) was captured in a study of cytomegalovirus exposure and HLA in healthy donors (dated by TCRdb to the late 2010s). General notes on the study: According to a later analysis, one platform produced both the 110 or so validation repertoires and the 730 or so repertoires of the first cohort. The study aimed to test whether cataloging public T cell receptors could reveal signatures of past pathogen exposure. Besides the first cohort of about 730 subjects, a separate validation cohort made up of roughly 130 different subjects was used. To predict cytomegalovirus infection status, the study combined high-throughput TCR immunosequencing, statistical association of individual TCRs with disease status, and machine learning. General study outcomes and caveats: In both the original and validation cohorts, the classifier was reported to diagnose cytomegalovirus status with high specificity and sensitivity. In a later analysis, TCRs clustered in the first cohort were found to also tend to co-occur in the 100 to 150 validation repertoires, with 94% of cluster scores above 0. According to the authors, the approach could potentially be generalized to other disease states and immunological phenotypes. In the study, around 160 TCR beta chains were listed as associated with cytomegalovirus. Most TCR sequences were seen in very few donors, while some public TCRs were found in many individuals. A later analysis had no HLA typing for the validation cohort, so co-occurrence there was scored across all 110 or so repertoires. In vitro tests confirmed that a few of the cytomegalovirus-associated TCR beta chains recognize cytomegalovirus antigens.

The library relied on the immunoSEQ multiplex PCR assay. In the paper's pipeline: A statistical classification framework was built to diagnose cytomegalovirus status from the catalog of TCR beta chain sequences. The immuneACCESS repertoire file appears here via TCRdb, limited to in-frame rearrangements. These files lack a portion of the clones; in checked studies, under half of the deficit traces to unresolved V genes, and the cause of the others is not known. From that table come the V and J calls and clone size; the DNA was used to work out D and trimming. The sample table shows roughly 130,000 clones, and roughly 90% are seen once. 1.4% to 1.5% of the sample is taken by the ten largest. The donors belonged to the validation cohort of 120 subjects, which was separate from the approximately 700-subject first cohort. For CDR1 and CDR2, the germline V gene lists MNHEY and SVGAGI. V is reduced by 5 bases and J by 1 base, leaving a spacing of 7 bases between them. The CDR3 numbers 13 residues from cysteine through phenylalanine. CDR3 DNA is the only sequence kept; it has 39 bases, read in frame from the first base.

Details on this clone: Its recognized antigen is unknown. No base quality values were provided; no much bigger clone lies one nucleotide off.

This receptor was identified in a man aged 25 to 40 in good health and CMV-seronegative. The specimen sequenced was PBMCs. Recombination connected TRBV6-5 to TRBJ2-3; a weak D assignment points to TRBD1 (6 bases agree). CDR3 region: CASSRQGTDTQYF. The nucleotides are TGTGCCAGCAGTAGACAGGGCACAGATACGCAGTATTTT.